Below, 3 T cell receptor beta chains from the same sample are listed, as sequenced in a study of control samples from healthy donors and cancer patients. Generated by immunoSEQ multiplex PCR, the TCRdb table keeps only in-frame clones and is missing some. The sample records 100,000 to 150,000 clones, approximately 90% being singletons. Sequenced material: blood. The source of these receptors is a woman between 50 and 59 years old in good health.

This clone is a singleton in its sample. V usage is TRBV19 and J usage is TRBJ2-6; D perhaps matches TRBD2 (6 bases). Trimming pared 3 bases from V and 0 bases from J, leaving 6 bases between. The CDR3 covers 15 residues. Germline loops: CDR1 LNHDA, CDR2 SQIVND (reference sequence). CDR3 amino acids: CASSMGGSGANVLTF. The CDR3, as DNA: TGTGCCAGTAGTATGGGGGGCTCTGGGGCCAACGTCCTGACTTTC.

Concerning this clone itself: Distinct nucleotide sequences in the sample also encode this CDR3. The chain uses TRBV15 and TRBJ1-1; 7 nucleotides align to TRBD1. After removal of 1 base from V and 4 bases from J, the junction contained 0 bases not matched to a gene. The CDR3 has 13 amino acids. Germline values: CDR1 LNHNV, CDR2 YYDKDF (reference sequence). Here the CDR3 reads CATSRGQGTEAFF. The CDR3 DNA reads as TGTGCCACCAGCAGAGGACAGGGCACTGAAGCTTTCTTT. Variable domain in full (rest from reference TRBV15 and TRBJ1-1): DAMVIQNPRYQVTQFGKPVTLSCSQTLNHNVMYWYQQKSSQAPKLLFHYYDKDFNNEADTPDNFQSRRPNTSFCFLDIRSPGLGDTAMYLCATSRGQGTEAFFGQGTRLTVV.

The rearrangement uses TRBV27 and TRBJ2-3; D is uncertain. The CDR3 length is 17 residues. Germline lookup yields CDR1 MNHEY and CDR2 SMNVEV (reference sequence). Trimming shortened V by 4 bases and J by 1 base, and 18 bases separated the two germline ends. Here the CDR3 reads CASSSGVTRLGTDTQYF. The CDR3 nucleotides are TGTGCCAGCAGTTCCGGTGTGACGCGGCTAGGCACAGATACGCAGTATTTT.